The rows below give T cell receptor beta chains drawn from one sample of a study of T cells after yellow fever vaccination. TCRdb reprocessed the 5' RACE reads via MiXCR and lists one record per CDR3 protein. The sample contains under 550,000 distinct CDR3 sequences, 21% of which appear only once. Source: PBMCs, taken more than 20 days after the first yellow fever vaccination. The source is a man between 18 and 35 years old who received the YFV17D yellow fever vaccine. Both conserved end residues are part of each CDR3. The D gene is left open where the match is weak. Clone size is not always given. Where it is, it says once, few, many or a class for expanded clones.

TGCAGCGTTGAGGACGTCCGGGACAGGGCCGTGAACACTGAAGCTTTCTTT	CSVEDVRDRAVNTEAFF	TRBD1	TRBV29-1	TRBJ1-1	-
TGTGCCAGCAGCACCTTTAGGGAGACAGGGAACCAGGCGGCCGAGCAGTACTTC	CASSTFRETGNQAAEQYF	TRBD1	TRBV11-1	TRBJ2-7	-
TGCAGCGCCTGGGGCGACCTAGCGGGGAGTGTGGATACGCAGTATTTT	CSAWGDLAGSVDTQYF	TRBD2	TRBV29-1	TRBJ2-3	few
TGTGCCAGCAGCTTACCTCAGGGGGAAGCTTTCTTT	CASSLPQGEAFF	-	TRBV9	TRBJ1-1	few
TGTGCCAGCAGCTTAGGGAGGGACTGGAACTACAATGAGCAGTTCTTC	CASSLGRDWNYNEQFF	TRBD2	TRBV9	TRBJ2-1	-
TGTGCCAGCAGTTTAGCGGGAGGGAGACTCTACGAGCAGTACTTC	CASSLAGGRLYEQYF	TRBD2	TRBV12-3/TRBV12-4	TRBJ2-7	-
TGTGCCAGCAGCCAAGCTTGGGCTAGCGGGGGGGAGACCCAGTACTTC	CASSQAWASGGETQYF	TRBD2	TRBV4-2	TRBJ2-5	-
TGCTGTGCTAGAGAGGCCCTCGGGACAGGGGAATCACCCCTCCACTTT	CCAREALGTGESPLHF	TRBD1	TRBV20-1	TRBJ1-6	-
TGTGCCAGCAGTTGGGACAGGGACTCCTACGAGCAGTACTTC	CASSWDRDSYEQYF	TRBD1	TRBV27	TRBJ2-7	-
TGCGCCAGCAGTGGCCCGCGCCGAGACCCTGGGGCAAGCACAGATACGCAGTATTTT	CASSGPRRDPGASTDTQYF	-	TRBV10-1	TRBJ2-3	few
TGTGCCAGCGGGTTGAACTCAGGTTCCCGTGGCTACACCTTC	CASGLNSGSRGYTF	-	TRBV27	TRBJ1-2	-
TGTGCCAGCAGGACTGCCGGGACAGCCTCCTACGAGCAGTACTTC	CASRTAGTASYEQYF	TRBD1	TRBV12-3/TRBV12-4	TRBJ2-7	few
TGTGCCAGCAGCGTCTATAGCGGGAACACAGATACGCAGTATTTT	CASSVYSGNTDTQYF	TRBD2	TRBV9	TRBJ2-3	few
TGTGCCAGCAGCCAACAGCTAGCGGGCACAGATACGCAGTATTTT	CASSQQLAGTDTQYF	TRBD2	TRBV6-1	TRBJ2-3	few
TGCAGTGGTAGGACTTCCCCCGGGGAGCTGTTTTTT	CSGRTSPGELFF	-	TRBV20-1	TRBJ2-2	-
TGTGCCAGCAGCTTCCCAGGGGGGAACACAGATACGCAGTATTTT	CASSFPGGNTDTQYF	-	TRBV7-9	TRBJ2-3	few
TGTGCCAGCAATTCCCGGGACATCAATCAGCCCCAGCATTTT	CASNSRDINQPQHF	-	TRBV6-2/TRBV6-3	TRBJ1-5	-
TGTGCCAGCAGCTGGGGGTCCGAGTGGGATGAGCAGTTCTTC	CASSWGSEWDEQFF	-	TRBV27	TRBJ2-1	-
TGTGCCATCAGCCCAGAGCACACTGAAGCTTTCTTT	CAISPEHTEAFF	-	TRBV10-3	TRBJ1-1	-
TGCGCCAGCAGCCAAAGCGTTTCGTACCAAGCGGGGGGGACCCAAGAGACCCAGTACTTC	CASSQSVSYQAGGTQETQYF	TRBD2	TRBV4-3	TRBJ2-5	-
TGTGCCAGCGGAGGACAGGGCCGGTACACCGGGGAGCTGTTTTTT	CASGGQGRYTGELFF	TRBD1	TRBV2	TRBJ2-2	-
TGTGCCAGCAGTGGGACAGGGTACGAGCAGTACTTC	CASSGTGYEQYF	TRBD1	TRBV4-2	TRBJ2-7	-
TGCGCCAGCAGCTCCGCAGGGGGCCAGTTGACTGAAGCTTTCTTT	CASSSAGGQLTEAFF	TRBD1	TRBV5-1	TRBJ1-1	-
TGTGCCAGCAGCTTAGATAGGGCCACTGAAGCTTTCTTT	CASSLDRATEAFF	-	TRBV11-2	TRBJ1-1	few
TGTGCCATCAGCTTGGGGCTCCTGGGCAGTGAAGCTTTCTTT	CAISLGLLGSEAFF	-	TRBV5-5	TRBJ1-1	-